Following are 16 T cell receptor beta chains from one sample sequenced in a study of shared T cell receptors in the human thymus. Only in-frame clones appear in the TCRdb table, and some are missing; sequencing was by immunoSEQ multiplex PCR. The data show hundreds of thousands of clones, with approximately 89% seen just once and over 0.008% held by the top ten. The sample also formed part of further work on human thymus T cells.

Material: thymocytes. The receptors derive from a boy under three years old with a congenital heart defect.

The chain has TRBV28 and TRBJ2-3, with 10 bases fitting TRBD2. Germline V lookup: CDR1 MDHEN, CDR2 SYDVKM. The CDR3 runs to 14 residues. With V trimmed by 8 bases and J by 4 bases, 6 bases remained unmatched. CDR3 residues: CASQPSGSSDTQYF. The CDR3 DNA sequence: TGTGCCAGCCAACCTAGCGGGAGCTCAGATACGCAGTATTTT.

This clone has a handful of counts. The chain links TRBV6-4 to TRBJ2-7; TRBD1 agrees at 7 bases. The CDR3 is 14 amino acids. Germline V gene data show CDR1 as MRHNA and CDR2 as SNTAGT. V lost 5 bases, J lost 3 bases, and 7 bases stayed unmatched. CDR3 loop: CASSKTGQYYEQYF. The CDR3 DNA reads TGTGCCAGCAGTAAGACAGGGCAATACTACGAGCAGTACTTC.

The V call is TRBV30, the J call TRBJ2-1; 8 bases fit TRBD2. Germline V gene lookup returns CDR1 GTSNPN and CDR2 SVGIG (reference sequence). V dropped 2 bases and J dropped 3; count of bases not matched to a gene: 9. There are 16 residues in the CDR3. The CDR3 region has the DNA TGTGCCTGGAGTAGCTGGACTAGCCCGATCTACAATGAGCAGTTCTTC. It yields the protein CAWSSWTSPIYNEQFF.

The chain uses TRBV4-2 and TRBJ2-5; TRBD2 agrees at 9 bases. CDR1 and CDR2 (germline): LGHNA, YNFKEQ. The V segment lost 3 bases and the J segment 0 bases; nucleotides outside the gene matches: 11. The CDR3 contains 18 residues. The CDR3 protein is CASSQDPPSGENQETQYF. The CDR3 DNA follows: TGTGCCAGCAGCCAGGACCCCCCTAGCGGGGAAAACCAAGAGACCCAGTACTTC.

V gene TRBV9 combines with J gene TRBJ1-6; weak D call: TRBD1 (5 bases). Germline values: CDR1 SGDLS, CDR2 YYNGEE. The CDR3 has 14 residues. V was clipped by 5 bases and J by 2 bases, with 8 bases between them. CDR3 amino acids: CASSQGPYNSPLHF. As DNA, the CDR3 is TGTGCCAGCAGTCAGGGCCCCTATAATTCACCCCTCCACTTT.

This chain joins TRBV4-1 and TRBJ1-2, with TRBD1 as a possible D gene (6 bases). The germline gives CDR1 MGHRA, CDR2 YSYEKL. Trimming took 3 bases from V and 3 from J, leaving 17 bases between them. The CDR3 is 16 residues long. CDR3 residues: CASSHVRDTPHYGYTF. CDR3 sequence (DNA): TGCGCCAGCAGCCACGTCCGGGACACCCCCCACTATGGCTACACCTTC.

The CDR3 loop is CASSFSGFYGYTF. The CDR3 DNA reads as TGTGCCAGCAGTTTCTCCGGGTTCTATGGCTACACCTTC. The V gene is TRBV28, the J gene TRBJ1-2; D not certain. This CDR3 region has 13 residues. V dropped 3 bases and J dropped 4 bases, with 9 bases sitting between them. Germline CDR1 is MDHEN and CDR2 is SYDVKM.

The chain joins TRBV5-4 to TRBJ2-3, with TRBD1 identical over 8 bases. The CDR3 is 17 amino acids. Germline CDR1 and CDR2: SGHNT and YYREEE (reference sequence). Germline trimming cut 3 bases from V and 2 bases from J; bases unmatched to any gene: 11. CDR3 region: CASSWTGQGGYTDTQYF. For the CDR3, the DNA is TGTGCCAGCAGCTGGACCGGACAGGGTGGATACACAGATACGCAGTATTTT.

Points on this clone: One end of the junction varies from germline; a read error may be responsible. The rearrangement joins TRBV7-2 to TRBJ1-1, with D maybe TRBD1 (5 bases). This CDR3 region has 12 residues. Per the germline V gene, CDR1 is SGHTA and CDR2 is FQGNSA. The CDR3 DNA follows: TGTGCCAGCAAAACAGGTCGCCACCCGGAAGTCTTT. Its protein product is CASKTGRHPEVF.

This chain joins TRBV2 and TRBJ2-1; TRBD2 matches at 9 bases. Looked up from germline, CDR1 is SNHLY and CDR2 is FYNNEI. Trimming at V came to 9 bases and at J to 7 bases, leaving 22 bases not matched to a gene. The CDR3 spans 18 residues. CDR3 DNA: TGTGCCAGGGAAGAACTAGCGGGTCGGAATATATACACGAATGAGCAGTTCTTC. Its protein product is CAREELAGRNIYTNEQFF.

CDR3 coding DNA: TGTGCCACCAGCAGAATTCCCAGCGGGGGGCCTCAAGAGACCCAGTACTTC. Its protein product is CATSRIPSGGPQETQYF. J is TRBJ2-5 and V is TRBV15, with 9 nucleotides matching TRBD2. The CDR3 extends over 17 amino acids. Germline lookup yields CDR1 LNHNV and CDR2 YYDKDF (reference sequence). With 2 bases clipped from V and 2 bases from J, the junction kept 9 bases outside the gene matches.

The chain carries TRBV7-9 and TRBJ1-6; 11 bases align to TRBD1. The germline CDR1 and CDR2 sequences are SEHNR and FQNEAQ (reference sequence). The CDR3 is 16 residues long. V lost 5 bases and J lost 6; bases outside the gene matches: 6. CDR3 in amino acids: CASSPGQGGVNSPLHF. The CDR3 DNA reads TGTGCCAGCAGCCCGGGACAGGGGGGAGTTAATTCACCCCTCCACTTT. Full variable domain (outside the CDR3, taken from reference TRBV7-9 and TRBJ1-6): DTGVSQNPRHKITKRGQNVTFRCDPISEHNRLYWYRQTLGQGPEFLTYFQNEAQLEKSRLLSDRFSAERPKGSFSTLEIQRTEQGDSAMYLCASSPGQGGVNSPLHFGNGTRLTVT.

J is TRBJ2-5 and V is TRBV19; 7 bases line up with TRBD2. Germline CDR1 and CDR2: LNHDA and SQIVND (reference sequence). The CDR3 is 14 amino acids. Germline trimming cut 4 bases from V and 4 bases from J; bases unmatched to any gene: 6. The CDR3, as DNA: TGTGCCAGTAGTAATGGCGGGAGAGGAGAGACCCAGTACTTC. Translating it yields CASSNGGRGETQYF.

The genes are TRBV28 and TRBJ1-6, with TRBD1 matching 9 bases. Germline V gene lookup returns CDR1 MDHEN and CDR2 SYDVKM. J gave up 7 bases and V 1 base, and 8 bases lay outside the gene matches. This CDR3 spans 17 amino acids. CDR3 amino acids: CASSLLSGQGVNSPLHF. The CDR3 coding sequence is TGTGCCAGCAGTTTATTATCGGGACAGGGTGTAAATTCACCCCTCCACTTT.

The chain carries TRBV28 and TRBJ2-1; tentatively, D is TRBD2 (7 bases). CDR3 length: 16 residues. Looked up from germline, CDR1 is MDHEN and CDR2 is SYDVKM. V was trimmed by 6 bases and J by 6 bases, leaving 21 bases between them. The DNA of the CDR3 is TGTGCCAGCAGGGGAAGCTCGGGGGGCCAGGGCAATGAGCAGTTCTTC. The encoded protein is CASRGSSGGQGNEQFF.

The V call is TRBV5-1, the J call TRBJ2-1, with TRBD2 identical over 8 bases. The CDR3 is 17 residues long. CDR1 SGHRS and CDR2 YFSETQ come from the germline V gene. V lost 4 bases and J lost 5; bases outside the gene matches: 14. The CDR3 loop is CASSPGTRGNGDNEQFF. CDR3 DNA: TGCGCCAGCAGCCCCGGGACTAGGGGTAATGGGGACAATGAGCAGTTCTTC.